This entry is about one T cell receptor (beta chain). Its antigen is unknown. The input lacks base qualities; no much larger clone sits a single base away. The immunoSEQ Assay, a bias-controlled multiplex PCR, was used to amplify TCRbeta CDR3 regions from genomic DNA. Per the authors' processing: The number of nucleated cells in each sample was estimated by amplification of reference gene primers within the assay. To quantify the absolute abundance of each unique TCRbeta CDR3 rearrangement, sequence reads were collapsed and filtered. For each sample, productive Simpson clonality was calculated as the square root of Simpson's diversity index across productive rearrangements. TCRdb limited this immuneACCESS table to in-frame rearrangements with V and J called. A share of clones is missing; checked studies link under half to unresolved V genes, and the rest is unexplained. From that table come the V and J calls and clone size; the DNA was used to work out D and trimming. The sample table shows 50,000 to 75,000 clones, and more than 60% are seen once. Of the sample, around a sixth falls within the top ten clones.

The data belong to a study of blood T cell repertoires in COVID-19 (dated by TCRdb to about 2020). As for the study more broadly: Samples covering the acute and convalescent phases of COVID-19 were provided by collaborators in the United States, Italy and Spain. The material from the prospective study consisted of cDNA or gDNA derived from T cells, B-cell-depleted T cells, or PBMCs. Subjects who had been exposed to COVID-19, were actively infected with it, or had recovered from it provided the deeply sampled blood TCRbeta repertoires that made up the dataset. The repertoires were made available in a free public database intended to serve as a resource for research on the immune response to SARS-CoV-2. Samples came from the ongoing ImmuneRACE study (first 160 participants) plus 1,254 subjects from 6 global collaborators. The sample metadata nearly always contained a de-identified subject ID, COVID-19 status, age in years and sex. Where HLA class I and class II types were available, the types were taken from metadata supplied by the sample provider, not from assay-based typing.

Each collaborating institution followed its own protocols to collect whole blood in K2EDTA tubes. For TCRbeta analysis, collaborators shipped samples as frozen whole blood, isolated PBMCs, or DNA extracted from either of those sample types. CDR1 and CDR2 are read off the germline V gene as MDHEN and SYDVKM. Including the terminal cysteine and phenylalanine, the CDR3 comprises 16 residues. Only CDR3 DNA remains: 48 bases, in frame from the first base. Trimming removed 2 bases from V and 1 base from J, leaving 14 bases between the germline ends. What the work shows at the level of the full study, not this receptor alone: How much clinical and demographic metadata was included differed by source and by participant, and the metadata was provided uncurated.

The chain links TRBV28 with TRBJ2-5; no D gene is confidently identified. The sequencing input was peripheral blood. The clonotype originates from a man aged 60 to 75 with acute or convalescent COVID-19. The sequenced DNA is TGTGCCAGCAGTTTAGGTGCGCAGGCCGTCCAAGAGACCCAGTACTTC. Translated, it reads CASSLGAQAVQETQYF.